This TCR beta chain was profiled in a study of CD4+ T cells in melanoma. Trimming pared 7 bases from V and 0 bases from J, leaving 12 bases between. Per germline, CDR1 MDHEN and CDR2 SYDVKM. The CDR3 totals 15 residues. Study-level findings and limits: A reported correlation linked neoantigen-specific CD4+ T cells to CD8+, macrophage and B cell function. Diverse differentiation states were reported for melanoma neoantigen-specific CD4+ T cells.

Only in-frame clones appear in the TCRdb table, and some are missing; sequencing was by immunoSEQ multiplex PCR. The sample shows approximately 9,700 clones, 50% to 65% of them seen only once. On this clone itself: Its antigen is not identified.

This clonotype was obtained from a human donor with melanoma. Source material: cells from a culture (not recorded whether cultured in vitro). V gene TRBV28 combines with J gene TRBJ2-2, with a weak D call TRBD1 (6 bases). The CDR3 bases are TGTGCCAGCATCCAAGGACAGACGAACACCGGGGAGCTGTTTTTT. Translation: CASIQGQTNTGELFF.